The 12 T cell receptor beta chains in this list originate from one sample, sequenced in a study of T cell repertoires in cytomegalovirus infection (dated by TCRdb to about 2019). This sample was sequenced with an Illumina HiSeq 1500. In TCRdb, the public reads were trimmed at Q25 with fastp and aligned with MiXCR, with productive beta chains retained. CDR3 protein duplicates are merged, each entry listing the most common genes and DNA. This sample gives fewer than 250,000 distinct CDR3 sequences in total; roughly 23% of them show up just once. The ten largest make up 18% of the sample. What was sequenced was CD8+ T cells from PBMCs. All receptors come from a human donor in good health (CMV status not recorded). Some clones in this sample may be carry-over from other donors' samples.

This clonotype was picked up a small number of times. V is TRBV27 and J is TRBJ2-2; 7 bases are shared with TRBD1. Unmatched junction bases numbered 6, after V lost 6 bases and J lost 2 bases. The CDR3 has 15 amino acids. Per germline, CDR1 MNHEY and CDR2 SMNVEV (reference sequence). CDR3 sequence: CASSVRQGNTGELFF. The DNA for the CDR3 is TGTGCCAGCAGCGTCAGACAGGGAAACACCGGGGAGCTGTTTTTT.

This chain connects TRBV2 to TRBJ2-1; 7 bases align to TRBD2. Unmatched junction bases numbered 5, after V lost 7 bases and J lost 5 bases. Per germline, CDR1 SNHLY and CDR2 FYNNEI. This CDR3 has 13 amino acids. CDR3 protein: CASKRGEDNEQFF. The CDR3, as DNA: TGTGCCAGCAAACGGGGGGAAGACAATGAGCAGTTCTTC.

This clonotype turned up a few times. V is TRBV14 and J is TRBJ1-1; maybe TRBD1 (5 bases). This CDR3 spans 15 amino acids. Per the germline V gene, CDR1 is SGHDN and CDR2 is FVKESK. V was pared by 4 bases and J by 1 base, with 13 bases between. As DNA, the CDR3 is TGTGCCAGCAGCCCGAGACAGACTCCGAACACTGAAGCTTTCTTT. The encoded protein is CASSPRQTPNTEAFF.

This clonotype was recorded at least ten times. The chain uses TRBV6-2 or TRBV6-3 and TRBJ2-1; TRBD1 matches 7 bases. Germline assignment: CDR1 MNHEY and CDR2 SVGEGT. V gave up 6 bases and J gave up 2 bases; unmatched junction bases: 7. The length of the CDR3 is 15 residues. The CDR3 DNA follows: TGTGCCAGCAGCGACAGGGTGGGGGCCTACAATGAGCAGTTCTTC. Translation: CASSDRVGAYNEQFF.

This clonotype was detected ten times or more. The chain employs TRBV7-8 and TRBJ2-3, with 7 nucleotides matching TRBD2. Germline V gene lookup returns CDR1 SGHVS and CDR2 FQNEAQ. The ends lost 7 bases at V and 0 bases at J; junction bases unmatched: 13. This CDR3 has 17 amino acids. This CDR3 reads CASNMLASGDSTDTQYF. CDR3 DNA: TGTGCCAGCAACATGTTGGCTAGCGGAGATAGCACAGATACGCAGTATTTT.

This clonotype was found a few times. Here the CDR3 DNA reads TGTGCCAGCAGCCTGGACCCCAGTGCCCAGTACTTC. Residues: CASSLDPSAQYF. This chain links TRBV7-9 with TRBJ2-5; unclear D gene. Germline CDR1 SEHNR, CDR2 FQNEAQ (reference sequence). V was shortened by 5 bases and J by 9 bases, with 13 bases between the two germline ends. This CDR3 region has 12 residues.

The J gene is TRBJ1-1, the V gene TRBV19; TRBD1 matches 7 bases. Germline values: CDR1 LNHDA, CDR2 SQIVND (reference sequence). V lost 1 base, J lost 4 bases, and 3 bases stayed unmatched. The CDR3 spans 14 residues. The CDR3 reads CASSIGGGGTEAFF. DNA of the CDR3: TGTGCCAGTAGTATAGGAGGGGGCGGCACTGAAGCTTTCTTT.

This clonotype was counted ten times or more. This chain connects TRBV7-7 to TRBJ2-1; D may be TRBD2 (7 bases). Germline values: CDR1 SSHAT, CDR2 FNYEAQ (reference sequence). With 5 bases removed from V and 2 bases from J, the gap between germline ends came to 16 bases. This CDR3 comprises 16 residues. Here the CDR3 reads CASSQEGGGPYNEQFF. Written as DNA, the CDR3 is TGTGCCAGCAGCCAAGAGGGCGGGGGCCCCTACAATGAGCAGTTCTTC. The complete variable domain, with remaining parts taken from reference TRBV7-7 and TRBJ2-1, reads GAGVSQSPRYKVTKRGQDVTLRCDPISSHATLYWYQQALGQGPEFLTYFNYEAQPDKSGLPSDRFSAERPEGSISTLTIQRTEQRDSAMYRCASSQEGGGPYNEQFFGPGTRLTVL.

The chain links TRBV29-1 to TRBJ1-2, with TRBD1 matching 9 bases. CDR3 length: 12 residues. CDR1 SQVTM and CDR2 ANQGSEA come from the germline V gene. Trimming cost V 4 bases and J 4 bases; bases outside gene matches: 1. The CDR3 spells CSVVDRGYGYTF. In nucleotides, the CDR3 is TGCAGCGTTGTGGACAGGGGCTATGGCTACACCTTC.

There are many counts of this clonotype. The rearrangement joins TRBV7-9 to TRBJ1-1; 8 bases agree with TRBD1. There are 16 residues in the CDR3. The junction had 8 bases not matched to a gene; V was cut back by 3 bases and J by 2 bases. Germline lookup yields CDR1 SEHNR and CDR2 FQNEAQ (reference sequence). The chain's CDR3 is CASSFPTGEPNTEAFF. The CDR3 DNA is TGTGCCAGCAGCTTCCCGACAGGGGAACCCAACACTGAAGCTTTCTTT. Drawing the rest from reference TRBV7-9 and TRBJ1-1, the complete variable domain is DTGVSQNPRHKITKRGQNVTFRCDPISEHNRLYWYRQTLGQGPEFLTYFQNEAQLEKSRLLSDRFSAERPKGSFSTLEIQRTEQGDSAMYLCASSFPTGEPNTEAFFGQGTRLTVV.

The gene calls are TRBV7-9 and TRBJ2-3; no definite D call. Germline assignment: CDR1 SEHNR and CDR2 FQNEAQ (reference sequence). V was trimmed by 4 bases and J by 3 bases, leaving 8 bases between them. The CDR3 sequence is 13 residues long. The DNA of the CDR3 is TGTGCCAGCAGCTACGATGGGACAGATACGCAGTATTTT. It encodes CASSYDGTDTQYF.

This clonotype has just a few counts. The chain uses TRBV28 and TRBJ2-5; no firm D call. CDR3 length: 14 residues. The germline CDR1 and CDR2 sequences are MDHEN and SYDVKM. Trimming took 6 bases from V and 2 from J, leaving 13 bases between them. In DNA, the CDR3 is TGTGCCAGCAGCTTACGGAATCCGCAAGAGACCCAGTACTTC. Amino acids: CASSLRNPQETQYF.